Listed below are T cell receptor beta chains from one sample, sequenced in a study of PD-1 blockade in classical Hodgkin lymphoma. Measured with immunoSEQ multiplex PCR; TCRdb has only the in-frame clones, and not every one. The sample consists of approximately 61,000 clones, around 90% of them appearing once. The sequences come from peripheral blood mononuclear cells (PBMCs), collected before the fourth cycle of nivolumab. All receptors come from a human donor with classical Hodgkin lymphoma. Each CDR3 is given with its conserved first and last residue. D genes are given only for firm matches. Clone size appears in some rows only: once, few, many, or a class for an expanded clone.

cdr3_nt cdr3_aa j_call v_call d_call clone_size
TGTGCCAGCAGCGTAACTCCTCAGGGTGGCTACACCTTC CASSVTPQGGYTF TRBJ1-2 TRBV9 NA NA
TGTGCCAGCAGCCCCCAACAGAGGGCTGGAAACACCATATATTTT CASSPQQRAGNTIYF TRBJ1-3 TRBV9 NA NA
TGTGCCAGCAGCTTAAGGGCCGGACAGACCCCACTCCGGGTTTTT CASSLRAGQTPLRVF TRBJ1-5 TRBV5-8 NA NA
TGTGCCATCAGTGTAGTAGCGGGGGGTCCGGATGAGCAGTTCTTC CAISVVAGGPDEQFF TRBJ2-1 TRBV10-3 TRBD2 NA
TGTGCCAGCAGCACCGGGGGGCTAGGCTACGAGCAGTACTTC CASSTGGLGYEQYF TRBJ2-7 TRBV7-9 NA NA
TGTGCCATCAGGCCGCTGACAGGGGCTACCGGGGAGCTGTTTTTT CAIRPLTGATGELFF TRBJ2-2 TRBV10-3 TRBD1 NA
TGCGCCAGCAGCCAAGCGGACAGGGGTGGGTTAGATCAGCCCCAGCATTTT CASSQADRGGLDQPQHF TRBJ1-5 TRBV4-1 TRBD1 NA
TGCGCCAGCAGCTTGGAAGGGGGCAGCAATCAGCCCCAGCATTTT CASSLEGGSNQPQHF TRBJ1-5 TRBV5-1 TRBD1 NA
TGTGCCAGCAGCGAGATCTGGAGGGGTCCGAACGAGCAGTACTTC CASSEIWRGPNEQYF TRBJ2-7 TRBV28 NA NA
TGTGCCAGCTCCCCCAGGGAGGATACGCAGTATTTT CASSPREDTQYF TRBJ2-3 TRBV18 NA NA
TGCGCCAGCAGCTTGGACAACACAGATACGCAGTATTTT CASSLDNTDTQYF TRBJ2-3 TRBV5-1 NA NA
TGTGCCAGCAGCCTAAGCGGAAACACCATATATTTT CASSLSGNTIYF TRBJ1-3 TRBV7-8 NA NA
TGTGCCAGCAGCCTCCGGGGGCTGGAAGACTATGGCTACACCTTC CASSLRGLEDYGYTF TRBJ1-2 TRBV7-9 NA NA
TGTGCCAGCACCATGACAGGGGGCACAGATACGCAGTATTTT CASTMTGGTDTQYF TRBJ2-3 TRBV6-5 TRBD1 NA
TGCGCCAGCAGCTTGATGTCTAGCGGGGGCACAGATACGCAGTATTTT CASSLMSSGGTDTQYF TRBJ2-3 TRBV5-1 TRBD2 NA
TGTGCCAGCAGCTTAGGACAAGTGGGAAACACCATATATTTT CASSLGQVGNTIYF TRBJ1-3 TRBV7-9 NA NA
TGTGCCAGCAGCTTCCCCGGGGGAGAGACCCAGTACTTC CASSFPGGETQYF TRBJ2-5 TRBV7-8 NA NA
TGTGCCAGCAGTTCCCTGGTCAATCAGCCCCAGCATTTT CASSSLVNQPQHF TRBJ1-5 TRBV6-5 NA NA
TGCGCCAGCAGCCGTGGTGGGGGGACGCGCCTCCAAGAGACCCAGTACTTC CASSRGGGTRLQETQYF TRBJ2-5 TRBV5-1 NA few
TGTGCCAGCAGTTTAGGGCAGTACGAGCAGTACTTC CASSLGQYEQYF TRBJ2-7 TRBV28 NA NA
TGTGCCAGCAGGCAGGCAGGGGGGTATAATTCACCCCTCCACTTT CASRQAGGYNSPLHF TRBJ1-6 TRBV5-4 TRBD1 few
TGTGCCAGCAGCCAAGGCTTACAGGGTTCACCCCTCCACTTT CASSQGLQGSPLHF TRBJ1-6 TRBV14 NA NA
TGTGCCAGCAGTTATGAGGTCTCTGGAAACACCATATATTTT CASSYEVSGNTIYF TRBJ1-3 TRBV6-5 NA NA
TGTGCCAGCTCACAGACAGGGGGCTCTATATCGAACACTGAAGCTTTCTTT CASSQTGGSISNTEAFF TRBJ1-1 TRBV18 TRBD1 NA
TGTGCCAGCAGTTATCGGGGGACTAGCTCTAACTACGAGCAGTACTTC CASSYRGTSSNYEQYF TRBJ2-7 TRBV27 TRBD2 once
TGTGCCAGCAGCTTAGCGCTTGTAAACTCCCACACTGAAGCTTTCTTT CASSLALVNSHTEAFF TRBJ1-1 TRBV7-9 NA NA
TGTGCCAGCAGCTCAACAGCGGGCACCGGGGAGCTGTTTTTT CASSSTAGTGELFF TRBJ2-2 TRBV11-3 NA medium-sized
TGTGCCAGCAGTTTAATCAGGCGCCCGGGGGAGCCCCAGCATTTT CASSLIRRPGEPQHF TRBJ1-5 TRBV28 NA once
TGTGCCAGCAGTATACAGGGAGATTCACCCCTCCACTTT CASSIQGDSPLHF TRBJ1-6 TRBV7-9 NA NA
TGTGCCAGTAGGGGTACGGGGACGAACACCGGGGAGCTGTTTTTT CASRGTGTNTGELFF TRBJ2-2 TRBV19 NA few
TGTGCCAGCAGCCGTCTTACAGGGTCCTACGAGCAGTACTTC CASSRLTGSYEQYF TRBJ2-7 TRBV7-8 NA NA
TGCGCCAGCAGCCCCAGCCTAGCGGGGGCAGATACGCAGTATTTT CASSPSLAGADTQYF TRBJ2-3 TRBV5-1 TRBD2 few
TGCGCCAGCAGTTCGGGGGGCTTGGCTGAAGCTTTCTTT CASSSGGLAEAFF TRBJ1-1 TRBV10-1 NA NA